This T cell receptor beta chain is from a study of regulatory T cells in long-lasting Graves disease. This clonotype occurred many times. Arm-PCR of CDR3 regions and iRepertoire HTBI primers were the basis on which TCR beta libraries were built. TCRdb re-analysed the multiplex PCR reads in MiXCR, keeping a single row per CDR3 protein. The sample holds about 520,000 distinct CDR3 sequences, more than 10% seen once. CDR3 length equals 12 residues. Deletions cut 7 bases from V and 7 bases from J, with 13 bases between. CDR1 and CDR2 from the germline V gene are SNHLY and FYNNEI. The sample's time point: newly diagnosed GD, antithyroid drugs for less than 3 months. The TCR library was prepared using RNA isolated from PBMCs. This same sample was also part of a study on T cells in Graves' hyperthyroidism and ophthalmopathy.

The sequencing used peripheral blood mononuclear cells (PBMCs), collected at new diagnosis, from a patient treated with antithyroid drugs. The receptor comes from a woman in her 30s with Graves disease. The V and J genes are TRBV2 and TRBJ1-2, with D unresolved. The CDR3 here is CASKGDSAGYTF. The CDR3, as DNA: TGTGCCAGCAAAGGCGACTCCGCTGGCTACACCTTC.